Given below is one TCR beta chain in context. What it binds is not known. 60 Vbeta and 13 Jbeta primers were used in PCR. Clones were sequenced by immunoSEQ multiplex PCR, and TCRdb holds only the in-frame ones, with some missing. This sample has approximately 190,000 clones, with about 77% found just once. This specimen belongs to a study of cytomegalovirus exposure and HLA in healthy donors. Study results and caveats: CMV antigen specificity of a few CMV-associated chains was confirmed in vitro. Available immune exposure information was restricted to CMV serostatus only. Trimming of TCR beta V- and J-genes showed a link, identified in a later analysis, to a missense DCLRE1C variant.

The sample comprised PBMCs. This sequence originates from a woman in her 30s in good health and CMV-seropositive.

The CDR3 DNA is TGTGCCAGCAGCCCGCGGTCTCACCGTTTATACAATGAGCAGTTCTTC. It codes for CASSPRSHRLYNEQFF. This chain uses TRBV7-2 with TRBJ2-1; D is uncertain. Trimming removed 5 bases at V and 4 bases at J, with 18 bases between. The CDR3 is made up of 16 amino acids. From germline, CDR1 is SGHTA and CDR2 FQGNSA.